Each of the 22 T cell receptor beta chains below was sequenced from the same sample in a study of cytomegalovirus exposure and HLA in healthy donors listed by TCRdb under 2017. The protocol used for the library was the immunoSEQ multiplex PCR assay. Not all clones reach the TCRdb copy of this immuneACCESS table, which keeps in-frame sequences only. Checked studies attribute under half of the gap to unresolved V genes and leave the rest unexplained. The sample contains 110,000 to 150,000 clones, around four fifths of them found a single time. Under 1.5% of the sample rests with the top ten. Sequencing was done on a sample of PBMCs. The receptors were sampled from a woman aged 30 to 39 in good health and CMV-seronegative.

The chain joins TRBV11-2 to TRBJ2-3; D might be TRBD1 (5 bases). V gave up 5 bases and J gave up 6 bases, with 9 bases separating them. From germline, CDR1 is SGHAT and CDR2 FQNNGV. The CDR3 covers 12 residues. The CDR3 region is CASSIRGDTQYF. The CDR3 DNA sequence: TGTGCCAGCAGCATAAGGGGCGATACGCAGTATTTT.

The chain has TRBV4-2 and TRBJ1-5; D not resolved. The V gene lost 4 bases and the J gene lost 1 base, with 11 bases spanning the gap. CDR3 length equals 15 residues. Germline loops: CDR1 LGHNA, CDR2 YNFKEQ. The CDR3 loop reads CASSPIGRSNQPQHF. CDR3 sequence (DNA): TGTGCCAGCAGCCCGATCGGCAGGAGCAATCAGCCCCAGCATTTT.

The V and J genes are TRBV4-1 and TRBJ2-2; 11 positions match TRBD1. The CDR3 consists of 17 residues. In germline, CDR1 is MGHRA, CDR2 YSYEKL. The V gene end was trimmed by 0 bases and the J gene end by 13 bases; junction bases not matched to a gene: 13. Here the CDR3 DNA reads TGCGCCAGCAGCCAAGATGGCTCGGACAGGGGGCTTCGGGGGCTGTTTTTT. It yields the protein CASSQDGSDRGLRGLFF.

Only one count was recorded for this clone. The rearrangement links TRBV28 to TRBJ2-2; a weak D match, TRBD1 (6 bases). This CDR3 has 14 amino acids. The V and J ends lost 8 bases and 2 bases respectively, with 12 bases between them. Germline CDR1 and CDR2: MDHEN and SYDVKM. The CDR3 here is CASSRDTNTGELFF. CDR3 DNA sequence: TGTGCCAGCTCCCGGGACACCAACACCGGGGAGCTGTTTTTT.

The sample holds one count of this clone. The chain uses TRBV11-2 and TRBJ2-3; 12 bases are shared with TRBD2. J was trimmed by 5 bases and V by 5 bases; bases with no gene match: 8. The CDR3 length is 16 residues. From germline, CDR1 is SGHAT and CDR2 FQNNGV. The CDR3 DNA reads TGTGCCAGCAGCCGCAACCCGACTAGCGGGGGAGATACGCAGTATTTT. It yields the protein CASSRNPTSGGDTQYF.

The gene calls are TRBV20-1 and TRBJ2-3, with a tentative D call TRBD2 (6 bases). The CDR3 contains 11 residues. Germline CDR1 is DFQATT and CDR2 is SNEGSKA (reference sequence). Trimming took 3 bases from V and 5 from J, leaving 6 bases between them. The CDR3 DNA reads TGCAGTGCTAGGCGGGGAGATACGCAGTATTTT. It translates to CSARRGDTQYF.

This chain uses TRBV5-4 with TRBJ1-6, with 11 nucleotides matching TRBD1. CDR1 is SGHNT and CDR2 is YYREEE in the germline V gene (reference sequence). J lost 14 bases, V lost 4 bases, and 11 bases had no gene match. This CDR3 is built from 15 residues. The CDR3 loop is CASSLRDRGVSALHF. The CDR3 bases are TGTGCCAGCAGCCTGCGGGACAGGGGGGTTTCGGCCCTCCACTTT. The entire variable domain, with the rest obtained from reference TRBV5-4 and TRBJ1-6, is as follows: ETGVTQSPTHLIKTRGQQVTLRCSSQSGHNTVSWYQQALGQGPQFIFQYYREEENGRGNFPPRFSGLQFPNYSSELNVNALELDDSALYLCASSLRDRGVSALHFGNGTRLTVT.

This clone was counted between two and nine times. The chain uses TRBV2 and TRBJ1-3; no clear D gene. Germline-derived CDR1 and CDR2 are SNHLY and FYNNEI. The V end was cut by 5 bases, the J end by 3 bases, with 8 bases between. The CDR3 length is 13 residues. The CDR3 nucleotides read TGTGCCAGCAGTACCGGGGTTGGAAACACCATATATTTT. This translates into CASSTGVGNTIYF.

V and J are TRBV19 and TRBJ1-6, with D uncertain. V was clipped by 6 bases and J by 5 bases, with 11 bases between them. In germline, CDR1 is LNHDA, CDR2 SQIVND (reference sequence). The CDR3 sequence is 14 residues long. CDR3 nucleotides: TGTGCCAGTAGAATGGAGGGAGATAATTCACCCCTCCACTTT. It is translated as CASRMEGDNSPLHF.

The V gene is TRBV9, the J gene TRBJ2-1; D unresolved. This CDR3 contains 13 residues. CDR1 SGDLS and CDR2 YYNGEE come from the germline V gene. Trimming removed 1 base from V and 10 bases from J, with 12 bases in between. The CDR3 sequence: CASSVKIMGEQFF. The CDR3 bases are TGTGCCAGCAGCGTAAAGATAATGGGCGAGCAGTTCTTC.

The V and J genes are TRBV2 and TRBJ2-7; no firm D call. This CDR3 is built from 12 residues. Trimming left V 6 bases short and J 3 bases short, with 9 bases between. Germline CDR1 is SNHLY and CDR2 is FYNNEI. The CDR3 region has the DNA TGTGCCAGCAGCCTGCGGAGCTACGAGCAGTACTTC. This gives the protein CASSLRSYEQYF.

The gene calls are TRBV4-3 and TRBJ1-6; the D gene is possibly TRBD1 (5 bases). CDR3 length equals 11 residues. Between the trimmed V and J ends, which lost 2 bases and 13 bases, there was a span of 6 bases. Germline V gene lookup returns CDR1 LGHNA and CDR2 YSLEER. CDR3 nucleotides: TGCGCCAGCAGCCAACAGGGTCCCCTCCACTTT. The encoded protein is CASSQQGPLHF.

The sample holds many counts of this clone. Other DNA sequences within the sample encode an identical CDR3. CDR3 loop: CASSLEQGTSPLHF. DNA of the CDR3: TGCGCCAGCAGCTTGGAACAGGGGACTTCACCCCTCCACTTT. The V call is TRBV5-1, the J call TRBJ1-6; 7 bases are shared with TRBD1. After removal of 0 bases from V and 9 bases from J, the junction contained 3 bases not matched to a gene. CDR3 size: 14 residues. Germline loops: CDR1 SGHRS, CDR2 YFSETQ. Using reference TRBV5-1 and TRBJ1-6 for the parts outside the CDR3, the full variable domain is KAGVTQTPRYLIKTRGQQVTLSCSPISGHRSVSWYQQTPGQGLQFLFEYFSETQRNKGNFPGRFSGRQFSNSRSEMNVSTLELGDSALYLCASSLEQGTSPLHFGNGTRLTVT.

This rearrangement joins TRBV29-1 to TRBJ1-2; D might be TRBD1 (6 bases). Trimming cost V 7 bases and J 4 bases, with 16 bases left between them. Germline-derived CDR1 and CDR2 are SQVTM and ANQGSEA. The CDR3 is made up of 13 amino acids. The CDR3 bases are TGCAGCGCCCGGACAGATAACCTCTATGGCTACACCTTC. Amino acid sequence: CSARTDNLYGYTF.

This clone was counted once. The chain couples TRBV19 to TRBJ2-5; 8 bases are a match to TRBD1. V lost 5 bases to trimming and J lost 0 bases; unmatched junction nucleotides: 11. Germline loops: CDR1 LNHDA, CDR2 SQIVND (reference sequence). CDR3 length: 17 amino acids. The chain's CDR3 is CASSSQGAGPYQETQYF. Written as DNA, the CDR3 is TGTGCCAGTAGTTCTCAGGGGGCTGGGCCTTACCAAGAGACCCAGTACTTC. Full variable domain (rest looked up from reference TRBV19 and TRBJ2-5): DGGITQSPKYLFRKEGQNVTLSCEQNLNHDAMYWYRQDPGQGLRLIYYSQIVNDFQKGDIAEGYSVSREKKESFPLTVTSAQKNPTAFYLCASSSQGAGPYQETQYFGPGTRLLVL.

CDR3 in DNA: TGCGCCAGCAAGATGGACAGTACTGGAAATCAGCCCCAGCATTTT. Its protein product is CASKMDSTGNQPQHF. The chain uses TRBV5-1 and TRBJ1-5, with D possibly being TRBD1 (6 bases). Germline CDR1 SGHRS, CDR2 YFSETQ. The V gene lost 6 bases and the J gene lost 4 bases, with 17 bases spanning the gap. The CDR3 has 15 residues. Variable domain in full (rest from reference TRBV5-1 and TRBJ1-5): KAGVTQTPRYLIKTRGQQVTLSCSPISGHRSVSWYQQTPGQGLQFLFEYFSETQRNKGNFPGRFSGRQFSNSRSEMNVSTLELGDSALYLCASKMDSTGNQPQHFGDGTRLSIL.

This clone has a handful of counts. This chain uses TRBV7-2 with TRBJ2-5, with D perhaps matching TRBD2 (7 bases). CDR3 length equals 17 residues. Trimming took off 0 bases at V and 3 bases at J, with 17 bases between the two ends. Looked up from germline, CDR1 is SGHTA and CDR2 is FQGNSA. CDR3 amino acids: CASSLAVGGGGKETQYF. The CDR3 DNA is TGTGCCAGCAGCTTAGCGGTCGGCGGGGGCGGGAAAGAGACCCAGTACTTC.

The chain has TRBV6-1 and TRBJ2-5, with TRBD1 as a possible D gene (5 bases). V dropped 6 bases and J dropped 2 bases, with 10 bases sitting between them. The germline V gene has CDR1 MNHNS and CDR2 SASEGT. CDR3 length: 13 residues. CDR3 amino acids: CASRMTVQETQYF. DNA of the CDR3: TGTGCCAGCAGGATGACAGTACAAGAGACCCAGTACTTC.

This chain joins TRBV7-8 and TRBJ2-1; 12 positions match TRBD2. This CDR3 contains 17 residues. Germline V lookup: CDR1 SGHVS, CDR2 FQNEAQ. V was clipped by 5 bases and J by 3 bases; unmatched bases: 8. CDR3 region: CASSTRTSGTYYNEQFF. The CDR3 DNA sequence: TGTGCCAGCAGCACCCGGACTAGCGGGACCTACTACAATGAGCAGTTCTTC.

This clone was observed once. This chain's CDR3 is CASEVGDQPQHF. The CDR3 DNA reads as TGTGCCAGTGAGGTGGGAGATCAGCCCCAGCATTTT. This sequence joins TRBV6-5 and TRBJ1-5; D remains unclear. V lost 9 bases, J lost 5 bases, and 11 bases lay in between. The CDR3 loop spans 12 amino acids. Germline CDR1 and CDR2: MNHEY and SVGAGI.

The chain recombines TRBV18 with TRBJ2-6; maybe TRBD1 (6 bases). The V end lost 3 bases, the J end lost 0 bases, and 6 bases lay between the germline ends. Germline loops: CDR1 KGHSH, CDR2 LQKENI. This CDR3 has 15 amino acids. As DNA, the CDR3 is TGTGCCAGCTCACCGGACAGCTCTGGGGCCAACGTCCTGACTTTC. Protein product: CASSPDSSGANVLTF.

V and J are TRBV5-1 and TRBJ2-1; TRBD2 agrees at 15 bases. Germline assignment: CDR1 SGHRS and CDR2 YFSETQ. This CDR3 has 16 amino acids. The V gene end was trimmed by 4 bases and the J gene end by 6 bases; junction bases not matched to a gene: 5. Here the CDR3 reads CASSLWTSGGANEQFF. The CDR3 DNA reads as TGCGCCAGCAGCCTCTGGACTAGCGGGGGGGCCAATGAGCAGTTCTTC.